This T cell receptor beta chain stems from a study of T cells after yellow fever vaccination. About the research overall: Where fractions had low cell numbers, libraries were prepared from them with the SMART-Seq v4 Ultra Low Input RNA kit.

This clonotype was observed a handful of times. Its target is unknown. The 5'RACE template-switching step produced TCR cDNA and added a universal primer site and UMIs. TCRdb used MiXCR to reprocess the 5' RACE reads, holding one entry per CDR3 protein. The sample yields hundreds of thousands of distinct CDR3 sequences, 8.7% seen once. Germline V gives CDR1 SEHNR, CDR2 FQNEAQ (reference sequence). This CDR3 is 16 amino acids long. The V end was cut by 5 bases, the J end by 7 bases, with 23 bases between. The study, taken as a whole, reports: The secondary response was weaker but peaked faster, day 5 versus 15. Booster samples showed a return of most primary-vaccination clones (under 97% CD4, 85% to 90% CD8).

The chain uses TRBV7-9 and TRBJ2-5; D may match TRBD1 or TRBD2 (5 bases each). The clonotype comes from a man aged 18-30 years who received the YFV17D yellow fever vaccine. Sample: PBMCs, taken on the day of the first yellow fever vaccination. CDR3 sequence: CASSDPTGASSGTQYF. CDR3 coding DNA: TGTGCCAGCAGCGACCCGACCGGGGCCTCCTCGGGGACCCAGTACTTC.